The rows below give T cell receptor beta chains drawn from one sample of a study of identifying expanded T cells in peripheral blood. The method was immunoSEQ multiplex PCR; TCRdb's version includes in-frame clones alone and lacks a portion of them. The sample contains about 94,000 clones, roughly 87% of which appear only once. Source material: blood. The receptors stem from a person between 18 and 69 years old in good health. CDR3s leave out the opening cysteine and the closing phenylalanine or tryptophan.

cdr3_length j_call v_call cdr3_aa
11 TRBJ2-1 TRBV5-1 ASSLGTSNEQF
11 TRBJ2-4 TRBV5-4 ASPGRGRNIQY
12 TRBJ2-2 TRBV14 ASSPTSHTGELF
11 TRBJ1-1 TRBV15 ATSRDPNTEAF
13 TRBJ2-1 TRBV7-3 ASSIYLGQGNEQF
11 TRBJ1-2 TRBV2 ASSAGGRADYT
14 TRBJ1-3 TRBV5-5 ASSLAATGTGNTIY
16 TRBJ1-6 TRBV7-9 ASSLAKLAGIGNSPLH
17 TRBJ2-1 TRBV4-1 ASSQGGGSGTSYYNEQF
13 TRBJ2-2 TRBV19 ASSIYTLNTGELF
13 TRBJ2-7 TRBV11-3 ASSLDGGQAYEQY
12 TRBJ1-5 TRBV5-6 ASSFLGVNQPQH
13 TRBJ2-1 TRBV6-4 ASSRTGGPYNEQF
11 TRBJ2-1 TRBV27 ASRFTTGPEQF
11 TRBJ1-1 TRBV5-1 ASSLAPNTEAF
13 TRBJ2-6 TRBV27 ASSFRARGANVLT
14 TRBJ2-3 TRBV11-2 ASSPQLGGRADTQY
13 TRBJ2-1 TRBV7-9 ASEGRREFWDEQF
11 TRBJ1-2 TRBV6-1 ASSLRDRDGYT
12 TRBJ2-1 TRBV6-5 ASSSRTVFNEQF
14 TRBJ2-2 TRBV5-1 ASSLGAGTNTGELF
9 TRBJ1-1 TRBV9 ASSSEAEAF
11 TRBJ2-2 TRBV30 AWSRGGTGELF
15 TRBJ2-2 TRBV9 ASSAARGTPNTGELF
15 TRBJ2-6 TRBV7-3 ASSWTRLISGANVLT
14 TRBJ2-3 TRBV13 ASSLGLGQGSDTQY
12 TRBJ2-7 TRBV30 AWSVGFSTYEQY
13 TRBJ1-1 TRBV6-5 ASSYSSQGWTEAF
9 TRBJ2-7 TRBV5-1 ASRSMTEQY
9 TRBJ2-7 TRBV20-1 SAQQLDYQY
14 TRBJ2-3 TRBV4-2 ASSQTSGVGTDTQY
14 TRBJ2-1 TRBV6-4 ASSQAPGAPYNEQF
12 TRBJ2-1 TRBV25-1 ASREGGPRNEQF
9 TRBJ1-2 TRBV19 ASSTGFGYT
16 TRBJ2-3 TRBV21-1 ASSKVLTPAGVSDTQY
14 TRBJ2-7 TRBV9 ASSVGDRGKKDEQY
13 TRBJ1-2 TRBV5-6 ASSPGRELYYGYT